This TCR beta chain was retrieved from a study of T cell changes during pregnancy in multiple sclerosis. The V and J ends lost 4 bases and 8 bases respectively, with 20 bases between them. The germline V gene has CDR1 MNHNS and CDR2 SASEGT. This CDR3 region has 15 residues. TCRdb keeps only in-frame clones here, not all; method: immunoSEQ multiplex PCR. The data show about 75,000 clones, with about 94% seen just once and less than 0.15% held by the top ten. The specimen comprised CD4+ T cells from peripheral blood mononuclear cells, sampled after pregnancy. The genes are TRBV6-1 and TRBJ1-2; the D gene is possibly TRBD1 (5 bases). The sequence derives from a female donor with multiple sclerosis, enrolled in a pregnancy study. CDR3 amino acids: CASSANRGLRGGYTF. As DNA, the CDR3 is TGTGCCAGCAGTGCGAACCGGGGACTGAGGGGCGGCTACACCTTC.